The 16 T cell receptor beta chains below all came from one sample that was sequenced in a study of Ad26.COV2.S vaccination and SARS-CoV-2 variants (dated by TCRdb to the early 2020s). Libraries were built with the immunoSEQ multiplex PCR assay. Held by TCRdb, this immuneACCESS table contains in-frame sequences only and omits some clones. Under half of the omission traces to an unresolved V gene where checked; the cause of the rest is unknown. The sample table shows fewer than 800,000 clones, and 80% to 90% are seen once. About 1.5% of the sample is in the top ten clones. This specimen's treatment or condition label, per the study, means: around 19 received Ad26.COV2.S at low or high dose, single or two shots; about 5 received placebo; per-sample allocation not given. Repertoires of vaccine and placebo recipients were sequenced from samples collected on day 63 after the first injection. Specimen: peripheral blood, collected in a trial of Ad26.COV2.S vaccine versus placebo. Every receptor here comes from a person aged 18-60 years who received the Ad26.COV2.S COVID-19 vaccine or a placebo.

V is TRBV5-1 and J is TRBJ1-6; 7 bases map to TRBD1. The CDR3 covers 16 residues. CDR1 is SGHRS and CDR2 is YFSETQ in the germline V gene. The J segment lost 13 bases and the V segment lost 5 bases, leaving 18 bases of the junction unmatched. The CDR3 DNA reads TGCGCCAGCAGACGGGGGCAAGGGACAGCAGGAGGTCCCCTCCACTTT. This translates into CASRRGQGTAGGPLHF.

The V and J genes are TRBV15 and TRBJ1-5; possible D gene TRBD1, 6 bases. The CDR3 sequence is 15 residues long. Trimming pared 1 base from V and 7 bases from J, leaving 14 bases between. CDR1 is LNHNV and CDR2 is YYDKDF in the germline V gene (reference sequence). The CDR3 sequence is CATSRGLQGGQPQHF. The DNA for the CDR3 is TGTGCCACCAGCAGAGGCCTACAGGGCGGGCAGCCCCAGCATTTT. Full variable domain (rest looked up from reference TRBV15 and TRBJ1-5): DAMVIQNPRYQVTQFGKPVTLSCSQTLNHNVMYWYQQKSSQAPKLLFHYYDKDFNNEADTPDNFQSRRPNTSFCFLDIRSPGLGDTAMYLCATSRGLQGGQPQHFGDGTRLSIL.

J is TRBJ1-2 and V is TRBV7-2; unclear D gene. Germline V gene lookup returns CDR1 SGHTA and CDR2 FQGNSA. V was cut by 6 bases and J by 4 bases, with 18 bases left in between. The CDR3 is 15 residues long. CDR3 sequence (DNA): TGTGCCAGCAGACCAGCCTTAGGCGGTCTCTATGGCTACACCTTC. It specifies CASRPALGGLYGYTF.

This chain joins TRBV21-1 and TRBJ1-4; the table names TRBD1, a call not compared with the DNA. TRBV21-1 corresponds to a pseudogene. This CDR3 has 15 residues. CDR3 nucleotides: TGTGCCAGCAGCAATAGGGACAGGGCTAGGGAAAAACTGTTTTTT. This sequence encodes CASSNRDRAREKLFF.

The J gene is TRBJ2-2, the V gene TRBV7-2; 7 bases match TRBD2. This CDR3 contains 15 residues. V lost 4 bases to trimming and J lost 6 bases; unmatched junction nucleotides: 8. Looked up from germline, CDR1 is SGHTA and CDR2 is FQGNSA. The CDR3 protein is CASSSGLFGSGELFF. Here the CDR3 DNA reads TGTGCCAGCAGCTCGGGACTATTTGGTTCCGGGGAGCTGTTTTTT.

The chain combines TRBV6-1 with TRBJ1-6, with 7 bases that match TRBD1. The germline V gene encodes CDR1 MNHNS and CDR2 SASEGT. J gave up 4 bases and V 4 bases, and 7 bases lay outside the gene matches. The length of the CDR3 is 16 residues. Written as DNA, the CDR3 is TGTGCCAGCAGTGGCCACGACAGGGTATATAATTCACCCCTCCACTTT. Translated: CASSGHDRVYNSPLHF.

The rearrangement uses TRBV19 and TRBJ2-1; 13 positions agree with TRBD2. V shed 3 bases and J 10 bases; nucleotides not matched to a gene: 9. CDR3 length equals 16 residues. CDR1 is LNHDA and CDR2 is SQIVND in the germline V gene (reference sequence). The CDR3, as DNA: TGTGCCAGTAGTATTTATACTAGCGGGGGGGCTTACGAGCAGTTCTTC. Translated: CASSIYTSGGAYEQFF.

The gene calls are TRBV6-5 and TRBJ2-7; D not certain. The CDR3 is made up of 13 amino acids. The V gene's germline CDR1 is MNHEY and CDR2 SVGAGI. V shed 7 bases and J shed 6 bases, with 16 bases lying between them. CDR3 sequence reads: CASTLGPFAEQYF. CDR3 in DNA: TGTGCCAGCACCCTTGGACCTTTCGCCGAGCAGTACTTC.

The chain uses TRBV5-1 and TRBJ2-7, with 7 bases fitting TRBD1. CDR3 length equals 14 residues. Germline V gives CDR1 SGHRS, CDR2 YFSETQ. V shed 4 bases, J shed 6 bases, and the junction held 10 bases outside the gene matches. The CDR3 protein is CASSGTGTAVEQYF. The CDR3 DNA is TGCGCCAGCAGCGGGACCGGGACAGCGGTCGAGCAGTACTTC.

The rearrangement joins TRBV7-8 to TRBJ2-7, with TRBD1 identical over 9 bases. Germline values: CDR1 SGHVS, CDR2 FQNEAQ. With 5 bases clipped from V and 2 bases from J, the junction kept 4 bases outside the gene matches. This CDR3 spans 14 amino acids. In nucleotides, the CDR3 is TGTGCCAGCAGCACCCGACAGGGGGCCTACGAGCAGTACTTC. Translated: CASSTRQGAYEQYF.

The V and J genes are TRBV7-9 and TRBJ2-7, with TRBD1 as a possible D gene (6 bases). The CDR3 runs to 14 residues. The V end was cut by 5 bases, the J end by 3 bases, with 14 bases between. Germline values: CDR1 SEHNR, CDR2 FQNEAQ (reference sequence). The CDR3 sequence: CASSQMVGGYEQYF. CDR3 nucleotides: TGTGCCAGCAGCCAGATGGTAGGGGGCTACGAGCAGTACTTC.

This sequence joins TRBV19 and TRBJ1-1, with a tentative D call TRBD1 (5 bases). Germline V CDR1 and CDR2: LNHDA, SQIVND (reference sequence). CDR3 length: 13 amino acids. V was shortened by 5 bases and J by 1 base, with 8 bases between the two germline ends. CDR3 nucleotide sequence: TGTGCCAGTAGTGCCCAGGGGAACACTGAAGCTTTCTTT. It translates to CASSAQGNTEAFF.

V and J are TRBV6-5 and TRBJ2-5; possibly TRBD1 or TRBD2 for D (5 bases each). Per germline, CDR1 MNHEY and CDR2 SVGAGI. There are 15 residues in the CDR3. Trimming pared 5 bases from V and 5 bases from J, leaving 18 bases between. For the CDR3, the DNA is TGTGCCAGCAGTACAACCGGGCCCTGGGGGGAGACCCAGTACTTC. Protein product: CASSTTGPWGETQYF.

The rearrangement links TRBV6-2 or TRBV6-3 to TRBJ2-7; TRBD1 matches 7 bases. Germline assignment: CDR1 MNHEY and CDR2 SVGEGT. Trimming cost V 0 bases and J 0 bases; bases outside gene matches: 5. The CDR3 has 16 amino acids. CDR3 loop: CASSYSRGPLSYEQYF. The CDR3 DNA reads as TGTGCCAGCAGTTACTCGAGGGGGCCACTCTCCTACGAGCAGTACTTC.

Here the CDR3 DNA reads TGTGCCAGCTCACCTCGTGAGGCCCCCTTGACAGATACGCAGTATTTT. This translates into CASSPREAPLTDTQYF. V is TRBV18 and J is TRBJ2-3; no clear D gene. Between the trimmed V and J ends, which lost 3 bases and 3 bases, there was a span of 16 bases. Germline CDR1 and CDR2: KGHSH and LQKENI. The CDR3 extends over 16 amino acids.

The chain employs TRBV27 and TRBJ1-6, with TRBD1 matching 11 bases. Germline V gives CDR1 MNHEY, CDR2 SMNVEV (reference sequence). The CDR3 consists of 15 residues. V lost 1 base and J lost 10; bases outside the gene matches: 3. The CDR3 nucleotides read TGTGCCAGCAGTTTATGGGGACAGGGGGAGTCACCCCTCCACTTT. Protein: CASSLWGQGESPLHF.